This T cell receptor beta chain originates from a study of T cells in Graves' hyperthyroidism and ophthalmopathy. Study-wide results and limits: Through a model of 13 V-J features, ophthalmopathy was separated from stable hyperthyroidism.

Using RNA transcripts as the source, TCR beta CDR3 regions were amplified. The TCR CDR3 was amplified in a first-round RT-PCR using the HTBI primer set. Each CDR3 protein is one row after TCRdb ran MiXCR on the multiplex PCR reads. The sample has under 300,000 distinct CDR3 sequences; roughly 15% are singletons. Germline assignment: CDR1 SGHVS and CDR2 FQNEAQ. CDR3 size: 15 residues. The V end lost 5 bases, the J end lost 4 bases, and 17 bases lay between the germline ends. On this clonotype itself: Its antigen is currently unknown.

Newly diagnosed hyperthyroidism, duration under 2 months, in patients aged 18 to 65. V and J are TRBV7-8 and TRBJ1-2; D gene uncertain. The sequencing input was blood. The receptor was isolated from a woman aged 40 to 50 with Graves' hyperthyroidism that later progressed to Graves' ophthalmopathy. DNA for the CDR3: TGTGCCAGCAGCCAAGGGCGAACGGGTAGCTATGGCTACACCTTC. This sequence encodes CASSQGRTGSYGYTF.